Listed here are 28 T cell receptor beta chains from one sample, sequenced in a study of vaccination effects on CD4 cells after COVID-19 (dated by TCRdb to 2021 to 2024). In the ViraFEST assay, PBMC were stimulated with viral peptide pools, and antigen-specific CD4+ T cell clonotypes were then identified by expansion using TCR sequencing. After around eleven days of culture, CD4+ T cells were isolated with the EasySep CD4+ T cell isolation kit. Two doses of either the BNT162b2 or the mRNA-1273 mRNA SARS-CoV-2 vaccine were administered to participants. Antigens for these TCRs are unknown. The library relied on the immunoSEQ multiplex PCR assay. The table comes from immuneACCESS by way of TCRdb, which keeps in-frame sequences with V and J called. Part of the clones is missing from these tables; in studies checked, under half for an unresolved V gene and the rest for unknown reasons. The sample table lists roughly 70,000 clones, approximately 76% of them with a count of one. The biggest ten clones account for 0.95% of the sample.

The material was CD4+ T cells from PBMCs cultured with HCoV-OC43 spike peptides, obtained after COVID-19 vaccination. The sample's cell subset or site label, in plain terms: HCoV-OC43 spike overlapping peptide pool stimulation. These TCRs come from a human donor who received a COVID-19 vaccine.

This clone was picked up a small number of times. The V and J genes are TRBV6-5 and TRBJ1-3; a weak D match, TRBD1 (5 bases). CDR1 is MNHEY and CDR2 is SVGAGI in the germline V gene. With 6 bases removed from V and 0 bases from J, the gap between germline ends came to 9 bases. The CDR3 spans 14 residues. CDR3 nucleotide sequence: TGTGCCAGCAGCCCAGGGTACTCTGGAAACACCATATATTTT. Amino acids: CASSPGYSGNTIYF.

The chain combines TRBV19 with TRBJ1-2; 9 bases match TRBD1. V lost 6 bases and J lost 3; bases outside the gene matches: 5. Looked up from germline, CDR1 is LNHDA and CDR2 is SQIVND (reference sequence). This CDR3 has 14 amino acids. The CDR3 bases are TGTGCCAGTAGCTCACAGGGGGCGGACTATGGCTACACCTTC. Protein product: CASSSQGADYGYTF.

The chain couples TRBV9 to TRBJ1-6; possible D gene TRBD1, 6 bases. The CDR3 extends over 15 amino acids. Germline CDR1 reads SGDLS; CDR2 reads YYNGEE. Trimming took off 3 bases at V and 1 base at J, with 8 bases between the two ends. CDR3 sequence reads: CASSGGQSYNSPLHF. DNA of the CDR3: TGTGCCAGCAGCGGAGGACAGTCCTATAATTCACCCCTCCACTTT. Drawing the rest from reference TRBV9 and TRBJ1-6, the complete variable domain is DSGVTQTPKHLITATGQRVTLRCSPRSGDLSVYWYQQSLDQGLQFLIQYYNGEERAKGNILERFSAQQFPDLHSELNLSSLELGDSALYFCASSGGQSYNSPLHFGNGTRLTVT.

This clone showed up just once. Here the CDR3 reads CASSDMGRDSPLHF. The CDR3 bases are TGTGCCAGCAGTGACATGGGTCGGGATTCACCCCTCCACTTT. This chain joins TRBV6-1 and TRBJ1-6, with D hard to call. The CDR3 has 14 residues. V was trimmed by 3 bases and J by 8 bases, leaving 11 bases between them. Germline loops: CDR1 MNHNS, CDR2 SASEGT.

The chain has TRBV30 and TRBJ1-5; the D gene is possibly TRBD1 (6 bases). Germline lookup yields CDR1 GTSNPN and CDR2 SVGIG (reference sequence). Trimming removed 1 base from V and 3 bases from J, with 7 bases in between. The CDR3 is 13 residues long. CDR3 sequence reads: CAWSGDTNQPQHF. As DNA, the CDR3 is TGTGCCTGGAGTGGGGACACCAATCAGCCCCAGCATTTT.

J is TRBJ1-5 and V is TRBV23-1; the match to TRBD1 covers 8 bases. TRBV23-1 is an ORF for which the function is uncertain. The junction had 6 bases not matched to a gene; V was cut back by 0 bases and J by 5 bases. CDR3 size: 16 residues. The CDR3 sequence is CASSQSWTGPYQPQHF. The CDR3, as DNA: TGCGCCAGCAGTCAATCCTGGACAGGGCCGTATCAGCCCCAGCATTTT.

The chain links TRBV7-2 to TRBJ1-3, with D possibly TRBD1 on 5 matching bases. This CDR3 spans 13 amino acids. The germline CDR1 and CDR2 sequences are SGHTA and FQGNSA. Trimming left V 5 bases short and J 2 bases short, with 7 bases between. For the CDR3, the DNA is TGTGCCAGCAGCGGCAGGGCTGGAAACACCATATATTTT. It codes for CASSGRAGNTIYF.

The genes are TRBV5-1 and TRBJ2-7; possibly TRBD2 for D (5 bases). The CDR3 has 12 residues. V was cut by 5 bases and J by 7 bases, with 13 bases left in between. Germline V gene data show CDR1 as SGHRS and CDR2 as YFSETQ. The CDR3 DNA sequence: TGCGCCAGCAGGGACTTAACGGGGGAGCAGTACGTC. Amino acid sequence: CASRDLTGEQYV.

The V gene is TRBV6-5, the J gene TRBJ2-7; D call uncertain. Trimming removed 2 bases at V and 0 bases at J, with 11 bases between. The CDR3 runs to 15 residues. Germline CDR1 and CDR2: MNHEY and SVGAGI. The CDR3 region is CASSYRGGSSYEQYV. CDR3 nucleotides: TGTGCCAGCAGTTACAGAGGCGGAAGCTCCTACGAGCAGTACGTC.

This chain's CDR3 is CASSPPRNTGELFF. DNA of the CDR3: TGTGCCAGCAGCCCCCCACGTAACACCGGGGAGCTGTTTTTT. The chain employs TRBV7-2 and TRBJ2-2; no definite D call. Germline V gene data show CDR1 as SGHTA and CDR2 as FQGNSA. V was trimmed by 5 bases and J by 2 bases, leaving 9 bases between them. This CDR3 has 14 amino acids. The full variable domain, in which reference TRBV7-2 and TRBJ2-2 provide the parts outside the CDR3, is GAGVSQSPSNKVTEKGKDVELRCDPISGHTALYWYRQSLGQGLEFLIYFQGNSAPDKSGLPSDRFSAERTGGSVSTLTIQRTQQEDSAVYLCASSPPRNTGELFFGEGSRLTVL.

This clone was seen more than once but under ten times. In nucleotides, the CDR3 is TGTGCCAGCTCAAGGACAGGGGCCCTCGATGATACGCAGTATTTT. Its protein product is CASSRTGALDDTQYF. V usage is TRBV18 and J usage is TRBJ2-3, with 9 nucleotides matching TRBD1. The CDR3 runs to 15 residues. Germline V gene sequence: CDR1 KGHSH, CDR2 LQKENI. J was trimmed by 6 bases and V by 5 bases; bases with no gene match: 9.

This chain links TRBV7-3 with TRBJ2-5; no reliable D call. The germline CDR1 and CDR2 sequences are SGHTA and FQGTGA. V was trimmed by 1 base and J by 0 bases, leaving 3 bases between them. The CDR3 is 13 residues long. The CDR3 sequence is CASSLNNQETQYF. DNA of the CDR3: TGTGCCAGCAGCTTAAACAACCAAGAGACCCAGTACTTC.

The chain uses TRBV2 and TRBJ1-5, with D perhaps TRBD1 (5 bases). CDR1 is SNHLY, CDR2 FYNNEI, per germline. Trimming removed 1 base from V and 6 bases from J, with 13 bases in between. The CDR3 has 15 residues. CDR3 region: CASSEGQGGVQPQHF. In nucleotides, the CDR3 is TGTGCCAGCAGTGAAGGGCAGGGAGGTGTTCAGCCCCAGCATTTT.

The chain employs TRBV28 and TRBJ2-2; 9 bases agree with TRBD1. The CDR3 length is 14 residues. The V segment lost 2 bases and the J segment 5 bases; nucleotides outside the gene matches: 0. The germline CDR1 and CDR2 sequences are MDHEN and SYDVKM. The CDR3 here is CASSLDRGTGELFF. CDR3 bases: TGTGCCAGCAGTTTAGACAGGGGGACCGGGGAGCTGTTTTTT.

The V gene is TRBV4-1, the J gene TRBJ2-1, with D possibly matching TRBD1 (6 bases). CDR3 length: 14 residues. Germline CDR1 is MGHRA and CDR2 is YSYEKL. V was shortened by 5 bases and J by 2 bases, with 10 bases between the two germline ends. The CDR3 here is CASSDSGAYNEQFF. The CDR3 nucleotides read TGCGCCAGCAGCGATTCAGGGGCCTACAATGAGCAGTTCTTC.

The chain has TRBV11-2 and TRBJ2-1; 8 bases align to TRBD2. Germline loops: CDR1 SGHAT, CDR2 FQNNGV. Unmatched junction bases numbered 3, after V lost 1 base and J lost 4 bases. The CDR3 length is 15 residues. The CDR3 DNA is TGTGCCAGCAGCTTAGTGAGCGGGGGATACAATGAGCAGTTCTTC. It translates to CASSLVSGGYNEQFF.

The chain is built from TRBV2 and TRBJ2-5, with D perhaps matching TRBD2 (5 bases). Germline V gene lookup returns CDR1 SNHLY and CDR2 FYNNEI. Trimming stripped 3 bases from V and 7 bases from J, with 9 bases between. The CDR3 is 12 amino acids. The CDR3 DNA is TGTGCCAGCAGTGATGAGGGCCTGACCCAGTACTTC. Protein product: CASSDEGLTQYF.

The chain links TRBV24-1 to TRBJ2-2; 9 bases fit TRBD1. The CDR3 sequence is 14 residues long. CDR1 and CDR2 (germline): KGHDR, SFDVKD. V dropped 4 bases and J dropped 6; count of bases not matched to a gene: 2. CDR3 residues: CATSDRTGAGELFF. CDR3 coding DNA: TGTGCCACCAGTGACCGGACAGGGGCCGGGGAGCTGTTTTTT.

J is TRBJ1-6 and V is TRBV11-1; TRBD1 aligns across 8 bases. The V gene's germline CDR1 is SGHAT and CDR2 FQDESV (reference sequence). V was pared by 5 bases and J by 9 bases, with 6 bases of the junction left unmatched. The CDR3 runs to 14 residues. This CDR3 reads CASSRPGGGSPLHF. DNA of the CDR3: TGTGCCAGCAGCCGTCCAGGGGGCGGTTCACCCCTCCACTTT.

CDR3 DNA sequence: TGTGCCAGCATTATTAGCGGGGGCGAGACCCAGTACTTC. Residues: CASIISGGETQYF. The chain uses TRBV6-5 and TRBJ2-5, with TRBD2 identical over 9 bases. J gave up 5 bases and V 7 bases, and 5 bases lay outside the gene matches. The CDR3 has 13 amino acids. Germline lookup yields CDR1 MNHEY and CDR2 SVGAGI.

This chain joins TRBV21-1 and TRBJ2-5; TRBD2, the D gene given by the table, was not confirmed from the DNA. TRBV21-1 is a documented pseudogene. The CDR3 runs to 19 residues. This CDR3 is CAPTGPGKVSRVRMETQYF. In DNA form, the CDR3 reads TGTGCCCCAACCGGCCCGGGAAAGGTTTCAAGGGTAAGAATGGAGACCCAGTACTTC.

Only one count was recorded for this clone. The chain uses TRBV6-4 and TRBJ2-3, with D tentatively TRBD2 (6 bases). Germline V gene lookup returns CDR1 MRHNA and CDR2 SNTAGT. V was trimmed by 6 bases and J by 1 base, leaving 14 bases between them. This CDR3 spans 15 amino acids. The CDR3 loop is CASRALGGGTDTQYF. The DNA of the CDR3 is TGTGCCAGCAGGGCCCTCGGCGGGGGCACAGATACGCAGTATTTT.

CDR3 in amino acids: CARAGSYSYNEQFF. CDR3 coding DNA: TGTGCCCGGGCGGGCAGTTACTCCTACAATGAGCAGTTCTTC. The gene calls are TRBV6-7 and TRBJ2-1; TRBD2 is a possible D gene (5 bases). TRBV6-7 is annotated as an ORF whose role is uncertain. This CDR3 contains 14 residues. V dropped 11 bases and J dropped 0 bases, with 14 bases sitting between them.

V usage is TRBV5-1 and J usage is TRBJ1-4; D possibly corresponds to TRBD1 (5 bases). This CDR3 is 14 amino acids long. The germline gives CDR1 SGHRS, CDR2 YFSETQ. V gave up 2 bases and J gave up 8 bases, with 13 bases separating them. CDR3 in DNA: TGCGCCAGCAGCTTAGGGGCAACCGGCGAAAAACTGTTTTTT. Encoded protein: CASSLGATGEKLFF. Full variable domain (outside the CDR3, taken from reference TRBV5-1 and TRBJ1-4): KAGVTQTPRYLIKTRGQQVTLSCSPISGHRSVSWYQQTPGQGLQFLFEYFSETQRNKGNFPGRFSGRQFSNSRSEMNVSTLELGDSALYLCASSLGATGEKLFFGSGTQLSVL.

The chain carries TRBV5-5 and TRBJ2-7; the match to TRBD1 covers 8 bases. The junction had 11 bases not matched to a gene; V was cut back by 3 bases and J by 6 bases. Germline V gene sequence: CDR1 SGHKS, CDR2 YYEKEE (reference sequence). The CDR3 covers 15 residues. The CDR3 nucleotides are TGTGCCAGCAGCTCGGTGGCAGGGGGCTTGGGCGAGCAGTACGTC. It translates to CASSSVAGGLGEQYV.

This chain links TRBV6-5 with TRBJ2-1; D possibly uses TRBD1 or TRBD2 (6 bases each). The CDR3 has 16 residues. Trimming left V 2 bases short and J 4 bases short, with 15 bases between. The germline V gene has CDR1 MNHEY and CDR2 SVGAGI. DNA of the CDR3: TGTGCCAGCAGTTACATGACTAGGGGGTCTTACAATGAGCAGTTCTTC. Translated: CASSYMTRGSYNEQFF.

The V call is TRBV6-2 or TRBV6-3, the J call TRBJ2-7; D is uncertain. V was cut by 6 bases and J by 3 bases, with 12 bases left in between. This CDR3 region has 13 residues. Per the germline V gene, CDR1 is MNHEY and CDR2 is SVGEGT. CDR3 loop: CASSASIYYEQYV. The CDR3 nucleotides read TGTGCCAGCAGCGCCAGTATCTACTACGAGCAGTACGTC.

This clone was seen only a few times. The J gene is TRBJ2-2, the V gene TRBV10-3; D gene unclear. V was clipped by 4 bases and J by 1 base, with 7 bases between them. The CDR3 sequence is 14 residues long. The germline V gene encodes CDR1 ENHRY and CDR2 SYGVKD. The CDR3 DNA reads TGTGCCATCAGTGGGCAGCAGAACACCGGGGAGCTGTTTTTT. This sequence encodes CAISGQQNTGELFF.